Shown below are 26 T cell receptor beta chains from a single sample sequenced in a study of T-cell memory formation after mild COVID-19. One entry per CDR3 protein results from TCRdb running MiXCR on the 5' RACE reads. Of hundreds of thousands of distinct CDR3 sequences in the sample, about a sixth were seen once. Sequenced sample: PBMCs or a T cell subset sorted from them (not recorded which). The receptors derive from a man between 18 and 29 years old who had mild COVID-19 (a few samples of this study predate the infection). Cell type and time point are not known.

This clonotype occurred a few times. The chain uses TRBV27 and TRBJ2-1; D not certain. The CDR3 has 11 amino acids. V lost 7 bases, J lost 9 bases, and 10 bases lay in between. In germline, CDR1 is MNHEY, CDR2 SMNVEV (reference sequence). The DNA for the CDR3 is TGTGCCAGCAAAAAATCCCTTGAGCAGTTCTTC. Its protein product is CASKKSLEQFF.

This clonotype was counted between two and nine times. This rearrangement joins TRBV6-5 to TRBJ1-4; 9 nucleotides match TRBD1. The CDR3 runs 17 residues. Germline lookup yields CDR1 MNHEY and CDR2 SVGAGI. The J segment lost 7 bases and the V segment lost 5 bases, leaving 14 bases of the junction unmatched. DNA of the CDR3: TGTGCCAGCAGTCCGCCCCCCTGGACAGGGGCCCGTGAAAAACTGTTTTTT. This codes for CASSPPPWTGAREKLFF.

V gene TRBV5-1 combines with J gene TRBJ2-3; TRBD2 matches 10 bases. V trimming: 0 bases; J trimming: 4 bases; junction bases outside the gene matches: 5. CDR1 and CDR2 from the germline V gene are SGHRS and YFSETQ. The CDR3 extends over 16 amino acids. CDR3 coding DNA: TGCGCCAGCAGCTTGGAAGGTAGCGGGGGGTCAGATACGCAGTATTTT. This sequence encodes CASSLEGSGGSDTQYF.

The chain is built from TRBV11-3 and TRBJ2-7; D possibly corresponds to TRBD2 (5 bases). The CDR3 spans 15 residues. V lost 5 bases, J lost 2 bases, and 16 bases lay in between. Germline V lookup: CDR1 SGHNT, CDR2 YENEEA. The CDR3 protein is CASSNASKGAYEQYF. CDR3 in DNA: TGTGCCAGCAGCAACGCCTCTAAGGGAGCCTACGAGCAGTACTTC.

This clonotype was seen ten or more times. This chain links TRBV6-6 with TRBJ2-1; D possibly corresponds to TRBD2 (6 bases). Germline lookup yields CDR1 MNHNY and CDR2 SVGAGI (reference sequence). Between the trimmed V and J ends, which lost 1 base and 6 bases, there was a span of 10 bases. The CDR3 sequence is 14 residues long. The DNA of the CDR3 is TGTGCCAGCAGTTACTTACTAGCCCGCAATGAGCAGTTCTTC. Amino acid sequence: CASSYLLARNEQFF.

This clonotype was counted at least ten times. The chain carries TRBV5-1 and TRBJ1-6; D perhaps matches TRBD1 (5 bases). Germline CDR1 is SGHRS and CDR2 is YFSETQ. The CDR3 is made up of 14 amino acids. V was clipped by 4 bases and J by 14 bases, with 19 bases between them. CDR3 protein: CASSITGPFQTLHF. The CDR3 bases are TGCGCCAGCAGCATAACAGGACCCTTTCAGACCCTCCACTTT.

The CDR3 region has the DNA TGTGCCAGCAGCTTAGAGGGACTGTCCTACAATGAGCAGTTCTTC. Amino acid sequence: CASSLEGLSYNEQFF. V and J are TRBV7-2 and TRBJ2-1, with D perhaps TRBD2 (6 bases). CDR3 size: 15 residues. V was cut by 1 base and J by 1 base, with 8 bases left in between. Germline V gene sequence: CDR1 SGHTA, CDR2 FQGNSA.

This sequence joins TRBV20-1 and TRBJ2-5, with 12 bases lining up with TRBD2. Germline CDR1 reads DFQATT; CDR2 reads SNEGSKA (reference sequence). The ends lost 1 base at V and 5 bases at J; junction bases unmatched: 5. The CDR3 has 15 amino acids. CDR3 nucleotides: TGCAGTGCTAGAGTCTCTAGCGGGGGGGCGGAGACCCAGTACTTC. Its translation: CSARVSSGGAETQYF.

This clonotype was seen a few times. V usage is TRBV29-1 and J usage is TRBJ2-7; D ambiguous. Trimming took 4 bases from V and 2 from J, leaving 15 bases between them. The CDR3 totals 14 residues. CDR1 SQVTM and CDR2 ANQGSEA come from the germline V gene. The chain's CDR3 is CSVGLSSSAYEQYV. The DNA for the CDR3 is TGCAGCGTTGGACTCTCTAGTTCGGCCTACGAGCAGTACGTC.

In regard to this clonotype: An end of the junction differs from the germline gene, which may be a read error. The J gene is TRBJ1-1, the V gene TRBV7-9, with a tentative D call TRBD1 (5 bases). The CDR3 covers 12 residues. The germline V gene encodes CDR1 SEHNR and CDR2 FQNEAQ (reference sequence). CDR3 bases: TGTGCCAGCAGCTCTCGGATGGGGGATCTGATCTTT. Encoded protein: CASSSRMGDLIF.

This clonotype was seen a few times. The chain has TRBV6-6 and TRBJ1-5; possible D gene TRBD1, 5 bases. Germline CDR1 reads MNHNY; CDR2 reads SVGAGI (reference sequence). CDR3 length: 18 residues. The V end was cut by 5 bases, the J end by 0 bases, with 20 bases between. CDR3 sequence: CASSPGGRGQGSNQPQHF. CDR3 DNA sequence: TGTGCCAGCAGTCCCGGAGGGAGGGGCCAGGGTAGCAATCAGCCCCAGCATTTT.

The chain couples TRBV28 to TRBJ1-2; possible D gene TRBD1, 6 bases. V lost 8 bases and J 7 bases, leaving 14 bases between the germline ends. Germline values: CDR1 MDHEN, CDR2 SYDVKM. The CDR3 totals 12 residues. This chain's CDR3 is CASFDKGGGYTF. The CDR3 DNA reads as TGTGCCAGCTTCGACAAGGGGGGTGGCTACACCTTC.

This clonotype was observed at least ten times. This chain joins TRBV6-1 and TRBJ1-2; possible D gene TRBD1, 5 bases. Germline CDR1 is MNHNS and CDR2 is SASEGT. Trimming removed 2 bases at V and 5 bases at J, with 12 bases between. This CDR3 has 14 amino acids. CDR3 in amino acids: CASSELGLDYGYTF. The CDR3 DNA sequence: TGTGCCAGCAGTGAATTGGGGCTTGATTATGGCTACACCTTC.

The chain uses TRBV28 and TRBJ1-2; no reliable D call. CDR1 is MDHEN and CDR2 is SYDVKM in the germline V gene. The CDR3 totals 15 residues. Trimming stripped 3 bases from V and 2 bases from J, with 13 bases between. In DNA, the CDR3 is TGTGCCAGCAGTTTCAACCCCCTCCAGAACTATGGCTACACCTTC. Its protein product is CASSFNPLQNYGYTF.

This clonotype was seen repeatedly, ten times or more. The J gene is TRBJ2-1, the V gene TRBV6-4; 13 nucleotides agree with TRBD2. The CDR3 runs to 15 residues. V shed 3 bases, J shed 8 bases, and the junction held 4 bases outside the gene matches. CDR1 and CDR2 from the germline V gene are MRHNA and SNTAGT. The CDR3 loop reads CASSETSGGAHEQFF. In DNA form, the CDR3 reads TGTGCCAGCAGTGAAACTAGCGGGGGGGCACATGAGCAGTTCTTC.

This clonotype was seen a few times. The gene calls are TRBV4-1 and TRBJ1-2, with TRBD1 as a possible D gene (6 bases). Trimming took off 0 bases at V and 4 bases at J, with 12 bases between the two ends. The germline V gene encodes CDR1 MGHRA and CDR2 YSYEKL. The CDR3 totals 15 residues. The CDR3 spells CASSQDIGGFYGYTF. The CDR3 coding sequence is TGCGCCAGCAGCCAAGATATAGGGGGTTTCTATGGCTACACCTTC.

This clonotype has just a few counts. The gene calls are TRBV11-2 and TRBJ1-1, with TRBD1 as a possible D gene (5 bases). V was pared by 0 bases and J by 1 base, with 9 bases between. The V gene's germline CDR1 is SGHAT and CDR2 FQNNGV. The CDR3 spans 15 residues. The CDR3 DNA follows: TGTGCCAGCAGCTTAGACCCCGGACAGAACACTGAAGCTTTCTTT. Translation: CASSLDPGQNTEAFF.

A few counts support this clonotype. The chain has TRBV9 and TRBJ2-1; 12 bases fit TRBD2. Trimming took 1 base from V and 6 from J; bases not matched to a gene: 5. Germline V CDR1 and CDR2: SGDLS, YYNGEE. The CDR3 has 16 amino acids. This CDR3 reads CASSVLLAGGPNEQFF. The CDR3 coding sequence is TGTGCCAGCAGCGTACTTCTAGCGGGGGGGCCCAATGAGCAGTTCTTC.

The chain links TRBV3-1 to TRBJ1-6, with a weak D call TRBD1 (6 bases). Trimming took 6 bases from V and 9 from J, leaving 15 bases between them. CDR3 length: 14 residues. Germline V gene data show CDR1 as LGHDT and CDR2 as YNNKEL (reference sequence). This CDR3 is CASSRQVFVSPLHF. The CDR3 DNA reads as TGTGCCAGCAGTCGACAGGTTTTTGTTTCACCCCTCCACTTT.

The CDR3 DNA reads as TGCGCCAGCAGCCCCTTGAATGGGGGGCAGTACAATGAGCAGTTCTTC. This sequence encodes CASSPLNGGQYNEQFF. This chain joins TRBV4-1 and TRBJ2-1, with D perhaps being TRBD1 or TRBD2 (6 bases each). Germline-derived CDR1 and CDR2 are MGHRA and YSYEKL. The CDR3 contains 16 residues. The V and J ends lost 4 bases and 4 bases respectively, with 17 bases between them.

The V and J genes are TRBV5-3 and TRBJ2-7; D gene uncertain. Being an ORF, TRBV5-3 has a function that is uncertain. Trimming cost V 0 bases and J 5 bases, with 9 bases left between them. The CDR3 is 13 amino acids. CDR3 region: CARSLGSTNEQYV. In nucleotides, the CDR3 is TGTGCCAGAAGCTTGGGGTCTACTAACGAGCAGTACGTC.

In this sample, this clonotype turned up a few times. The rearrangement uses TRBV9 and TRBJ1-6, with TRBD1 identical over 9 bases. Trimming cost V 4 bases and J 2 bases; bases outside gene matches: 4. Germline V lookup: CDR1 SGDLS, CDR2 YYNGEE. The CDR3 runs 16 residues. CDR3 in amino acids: CASSPDRGTYNSPLHF. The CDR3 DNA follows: TGTGCCAGCAGCCCAGACAGGGGGACCTATAATTCACCCCTCCACTTT. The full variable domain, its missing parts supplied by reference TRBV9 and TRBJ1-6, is DSGVTQTPKHLITATGQRVTLRCSPRSGDLSVYWYQQSLDQGLQFLIQYYNGEERAKGNILERFSAQQFPDLHSELNLSSLELGDSALYFCASSPDRGTYNSPLHFGNGTRLTVT.

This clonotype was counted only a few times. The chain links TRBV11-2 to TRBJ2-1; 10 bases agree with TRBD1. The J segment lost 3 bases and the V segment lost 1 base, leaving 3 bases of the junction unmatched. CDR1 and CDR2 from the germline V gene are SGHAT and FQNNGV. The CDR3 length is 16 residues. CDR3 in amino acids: CASSLAGTGVYNEQFF. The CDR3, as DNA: TGTGCCAGCAGCTTAGCCGGGACAGGGGTCTACAATGAGCAGTTCTTC.

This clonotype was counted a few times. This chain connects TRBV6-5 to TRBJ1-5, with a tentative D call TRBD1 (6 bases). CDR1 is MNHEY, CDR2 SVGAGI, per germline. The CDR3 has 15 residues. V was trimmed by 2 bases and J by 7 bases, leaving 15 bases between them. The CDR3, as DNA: TGTGCCAGCAGTTACAGTTGGGCAGGGGCCCAGCCCCAGCATTTT. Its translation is CASSYSWAGAQPQHF.

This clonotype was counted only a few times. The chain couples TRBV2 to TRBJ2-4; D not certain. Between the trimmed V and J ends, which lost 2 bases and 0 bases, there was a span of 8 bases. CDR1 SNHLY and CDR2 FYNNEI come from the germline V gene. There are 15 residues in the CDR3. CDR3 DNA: TGTGCCAGCAGTGAAAACGTACTAGCCAAAAACATTCAGTACTTC. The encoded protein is CASSENVLAKNIQYF.

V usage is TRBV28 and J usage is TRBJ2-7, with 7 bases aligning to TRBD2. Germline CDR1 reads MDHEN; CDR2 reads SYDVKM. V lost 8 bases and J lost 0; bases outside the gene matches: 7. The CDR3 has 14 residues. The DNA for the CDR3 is TGTGCCAGCGCCTCGGGGGGTACCTCCTACGAGCAGTACGTC. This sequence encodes CASASGGTSYEQYV.